This is a list of T cell receptor beta chains from one sample in a study. TCRdb re-analysed the 5' RACE reads in MiXCR, keeping a single row per CDR3 protein. The sample includes about 50,000 distinct CDR3 sequences, more than 25% of them seen just once. The sequencing sample was made of naive CD4+ T cells sorted from blood. These receptors originate from a female donor with breast cancer. CDR3s include the opening cysteine and the closing phenylalanine or tryptophan. Fields, in order: CDR3 length, J gene, D gene, V gene, clone size, CDR3 DNA, CDR3 protein. D genes are given only for firm matches. Some rows mark clone size as missing; the rest say once, few, many or name a class of expanded clone.

>14|TRBJ1-1|.|TRBV7-6|.
TGTGCCAGCAGCTTCGGGCAGGGGTACACTGAAGCTTTCTTT
CASSFGQGYTEAFF
>15|TRBJ2-5|.|TRBV20-1|few
TGCAGTGCTAGAGATGTTTTGAGGAACCCAGAGACCCAGTACTTC
CSARDVLRNPETQYF
>14|TRBJ2-1|.|TRBV20-1|many
TGCAGTGCTAGGGAGCTGAGCTCCTACAATGAGCAGTTCTTC
CSARELSSYNEQFF
>15|TRBJ2-5|.|TRBV5-1|many
TGCGCCAGCAGCTTTGTAGGACAACTCCAAGAGACCCAGTACTTC
CASSFVGQLQETQYF
>14|TRBJ1-1|TRBD1|TRBV7-2|few
TGTGCCAGCAGCGCAGTACAGGGGTTGGTTGAAGCTTTCTTT
CASSAVQGLVEAFF
>15|TRBJ1-1|TRBD1|TRBV15|few
TGTGCCACCAGCAGAGAACAGGGGGCGTCCACTGAAGCTTTCTTT
CATSREQGASTEAFF
>13|TRBJ2-5|.|TRBV4-1|.
TGCGCCAGCAGCCAAGATCTTTCCGGCACCCAGTACTTC
CASSQDLSGTQYF
>15|TRBJ2-7|.|TRBV6-1|few
TGTGCCAGCAGTATCGGGACTTTTCCTCGGTACGAGCAGTACTTC
CASSIGTFPRYEQYF
>15|TRBJ1-1|.|TRBV5-1|once
TGCGCCAGCAGCGAAATGGGGGGCGCGAAAACTGAAGCTTTCTTT
CASSEMGGAKTEAFF
>17|TRBJ1-1|.|TRBV27|.
TGTGCCAGCAGTGCCGCCCCCCAGGGGAACTTGAACACTGAAGCTTTCTTT
CASSAAPQGNLNTEAFF
>18|TRBJ2-3|.|TRBV28|.
TGTGCCAGCAGCCCAGGTCCGGGCCCCCTCACGAGCACAGATACGCAGTATTTT
CASSPGPGPLTSTDTQYF
>15|TRBJ2-3|TRBD2|TRBV28|.
TGTGCCAGCAGTCCGGGGGGGGCGGTCACAGATACGCAGTATTTT
CASSPGGAVTDTQYF
>17|TRBJ1-3|.|TRBV7-9|.
TGTGCCAGCAGCTTAGGACCCGACAGCCTCTCTGGAAACACCATATATTTT
CASSLGPDSLSGNTIYF
>14|TRBJ2-5|.|TRBV12-3/TRBV12-4|few
TGTGCCAGCAGCCCCTTACAGGGCGGAGAGACCCAGTACTTC
CASSPLQGGETQYF
>13|TRBJ2-1|TRBD1|TRBV20-1|.
TGCAGTGCTATAGACAGGGGGCTAGATGAGCAGTTCTTC
CSAIDRGLDEQFF
>15|TRBJ2-2|TRBD1|TRBV6-2/TRBV6-3|.
TGTGCCAGCGCCGGGACAGGGGGTTACACCGGGGAGCTGTTTTTT
CASAGTGGYTGELFF
>15|TRBJ2-1|.|TRBV9|medium-sized
TGTGCCAGCAGCGTAGACACCCCAGGCTGGAATGAGCAGTTCTTC
CASSVDTPGWNEQFF
>15|TRBJ2-1|TRBD2|TRBV20-1|.
TGCAGTGCTAACAGTGCGACTAGCGGAGACAATGAGCAGTTCTTC
CSANSATSGDNEQFF
>16|TRBJ2-3|.|TRBV30|.
TGTGCCTGGAGTGTAGGGCGGCAGGTCAGCACAGATACGCAGTATTTT
CAWSVGRQVSTDTQYF
>11|TRBJ2-1|.|TRBV4-1|medium-sized
TGCGCCAGCAGCCAAGTAACTGAGCAGTTCTTC
CASSQVTEQFF